Listed below are T cell receptor beta chains from one sample, sequenced in a study of blood T cell repertoires in COVID-19. Method: immunoSEQ multiplex PCR; TCRdb's copy keeps in-frame clones and lacks some. The sample carries tens of thousands of clones, about 72% recorded once. Specimen: peripheral blood. The receptor source for this set is a man between 65 and 79 years old with active or convalescent COVID-19. CDR3s include the opening cysteine and the closing phenylalanine or tryptophan. The D gene is left open where the match is weak. Some rows have no size entry. The others give once, few or many, or a class for an expanded clone.

V gene	D gene	clone size	J gene	CDR3 protein	CDR3 DNA
TRBV7-8	TRBD1	once	TRBJ1-4	CASSSRQGEIGKLFF	TGTGCCAGCAGCTCCCGACAGGGGGAAATTGGAAAACTGTTTTTT
TRBV19	TRBD1	-	TRBJ1-2	CASSLGQKTNYGYTF	TGTGCCAGCTCGCTGGGACAGAAAACTAACTATGGCTACACCTTC
TRBV19	TRBD2	-	TRBJ2-5	CASSPRGSGTFQETQYF	TGTGCCAGTAGCCCTCGCGGTAGCGGGACCTTCCAAGAGACCCAGTACTTC
TRBV6-5	-	-	TRBJ2-5	CASSLSGQGRGVTQYF	TGTGCCAGCAGTTTGTCAGGGCAGGGAAGAGGAGTGACCCAGTACTTC
TRBV9	-	-	TRBJ2-1	CASRSNGLDEQFF	TGTGCCAGCAGGTCCAACGGTCTAGATGAGCAGTTCTTC
TRBV12-3/TRBV12-4	-	-	TRBJ2-7	CASSSGIAHEQYF	TGTGCCAGCAGTTCCGGGATAGCCCACGAGCAGTACTTC
TRBV25-1	-	-	TRBJ2-1	CASSESTVSNEQFF	TGTGCCAGCAGTGAATCGACAGTCTCCAATGAGCAGTTCTTC
TRBV28	TRBD2	few	TRBJ2-1	CASSRGGRNEQFF	TGTGCCAGCAGTCGCGGGGGACGGAATGAGCAGTTCTTC
TRBV11-2	-	-	TRBJ1-1	CASSFAGGGNTEAFF	TGTGCCAGCAGCTTCGCTGGCGGTGGGAACACTGAAGCTTTCTTT
TRBV5-6	TRBD2	few	TRBJ2-3	CASSRLAGGQDTQYF	TGTGCCAGCAGCCGACTAGCGGGGGGGCAAGATACGCAGTATTTT
TRBV10-3	TRBD1	-	TRBJ1-3	CAITRGRSGNTIYF	TGTGCCATCACCAGGGGGAGGTCAGGAAACACCATATATTTT
TRBV10-3	-	-	TRBJ2-6	CAIRDSSGANVLTF	TGTGCCATCAGAGATAGTTCTGGGGCCAACGTCCTGACTTTC
TRBV28	-	-	TRBJ1-1	CASTGGGARSTEAFF	TGTGCCAGCACGGGCGGGGGCGCACGGAGCACTGAAGCTTTCTTT
TRBV7-2	-	-	TRBJ2-3	CASSSTGSADTQYF	TGTGCCAGCAGCTCGACAGGAAGCGCAGATACGCAGTATTTT
TRBV9	-	-	TRBJ2-1	CASSADTMGFRNEQFF	TGTGCCAGCAGCGCAGACACCATGGGCTTTAGGAATGAGCAGTTCTTC
TRBV2	TRBD1	-	TRBJ2-2	CATRPRGRNTGELFF	TGTGCCACCCGACCCAGGGGGCGGAACACCGGGGAGCTGTTTTTT
TRBV3-1/TRBV3-2	TRBD1	-	TRBJ2-1	CASSRQGVSSYNEQFF	TGTGCCAGCAGCAGACAGGGCGTCAGCTCCTACAATGAGCAGTTCTTC
TRBV21-1	-	-	TRBJ2-7	CACTGTTHHEQYF	TGTGCCTGCACCGGGACAACCCACCACGAGCAGTACTTC
TRBV19	-	-	TRBJ2-1	CATRHLSYNEQFF	TGTGCCACCAGACACCTCTCCTACAATGAGCAGTTCTTC
TRBV28	-	-	TRBJ2-2	CASIDRNTGELFF	TGTGCCAGCATAGACAGGAACACCGGGGAGCTGTTTTTT
TRBV5-1	-	-	TRBJ2-7	CASNPLRQALTYEQYF	TGCGCCAGCAACCCTCTACGACAGGCCCTTACCTACGAGCAGTACTTC
TRBV29-1	-	-	TRBJ1-2	CSVGRARAYGYTF	TGCAGCGTCGGTCGGGCCAGGGCCTATGGCTACACCTTC
TRBV6-5	TRBD1	-	TRBJ1-2	CASSKTGGDNYGYTF	TGTGCCAGCAGTAAAACAGGGGGCGATAACTATGGCTACACCTTC
TRBV7-9	-	once	TRBJ2-3	CASSSFRGGATDTQYF	TGTGCCAGCAGCTCCTTCCGGGGCGGGGCCACAGATACGCAGTATTTT
TRBV10-3	-	-	TRBJ2-2	CAISFPGELFF	TGTGCCATCAGTTTTCCAGGGGAGCTGTTTTTT
TRBV18	TRBD1	-	TRBJ1-1	CASSPGTDTEAFF	TGTGCCAGCTCGCCTGGGACAGACACTGAAGCTTTCTTT
TRBV18	TRBD1	-	TRBJ1-6	CASSRGRDSPLHF	TGTGCCAGCTCGAGGGGGCGTGATTCACCCCTCCACTTT
TRBV27	-	few	TRBJ1-1	CATSGGTGTEAFF	TGTGCCACTTCCGGGGGGACCGGCACTGAAGCTTTCTTT
TRBV30	-	once	TRBJ1-5	CAWSVGGANNQPQHF	TGTGCCTGGAGTGTAGGCGGAGCTAACAATCAGCCCCAGCATTTT
TRBV7-9	TRBD1	few	TRBJ1-2	CASTWTGGNGYTF	TGTGCCAGCACCTGGACAGGGGGAAATGGCTACACCTTC
TRBV4-1	TRBD2	-	TRBJ2-1	CASSQGPGLAGYEQFF	TGCGCCAGCAGCCAGGGGCCGGGACTAGCGGGGTATGAGCAGTTCTTC
TRBV30	-	-	TRBJ2-1	CAWGGVDNEQFF	TGTGCCTGGGGGGGCGTGGACAATGAGCAGTTCTTC
TRBV28	TRBD1	-	TRBJ1-5	CASRLEGQGNNQPQHF	TGTGCCAGCAGATTAGAGGGACAGGGAAACAATCAGCCCCAGCATTTT
TRBV29-1	-	-	TRBJ1-1	CSAEMRGEWITEAFF	TGCAGCGCCGAAATGCGGGGGGAGTGGATCACTGAAGCTTTCTTT
TRBV11-1	-	-	TRBJ2-5	CASSPCDLRRQETQYF	TGTGCCAGCAGCCCCTGCGATTTGCGGCGCCAAGAGACCCAGTACTTC
TRBV4-1	TRBD1	-	TRBJ2-7	CASSLRQGGEQYF	TGCGCCAGCAGCCTGCGACAGGGTGGCGAGCAGTACTTC
TRBV10-3	-	few	TRBJ1-1	CASSGTQLNTEAFF	TGTGCCAGCAGCGGTACCCAATTGAACACTGAAGCTTTCTTT
TRBV5-4	-	-	TRBJ2-3	CASSFSGSTDTQYF	TGTGCCAGCAGCTTTTCAGGGAGCACAGATACGCAGTATTTT
TRBV19	TRBD1	-	TRBJ1-6	CASSAGTGHNSPLHF	TGTGCCAGTAGTGCCGGGACAGGTCATAATTCACCCCTCCACTTT
TRBV28	TRBD1	-	TRBJ1-2	CASSQGASFGYTF	TGTGCCAGCAGTCAGGGGGCGAGTTTTGGCTACACCTTC
TRBV29-1	TRBD1	once	TRBJ2-4	CSVESGQGVAAKNIQYF	TGCAGCGTTGAAAGTGGACAGGGAGTAGCGGCCAAAAACATTCAGTACTTC
TRBV7-6	-	few	TRBJ2-1	CASSITDNEQFF	TGTGCCAGCAGCATAACAGACAATGAGCAGTTCTTC
TRBV3-1/TRBV3-2	-	-	TRBJ1-4	CASSQDVSATNEKLFF	TGTGCCAGCAGCCAAGATGTTTCTGCAACTAATGAAAAACTGTTTTTT
TRBV10-3	TRBD1	-	TRBJ2-7	CAISVQDRGYEQYF	TGTGCCATCAGTGTCCAGGACAGGGGCTACGAGCAGTACTTC
TRBV10-1	-	-	TRBJ2-2	CASRQTQAGELFF	TGCGCCAGCAGACAAACCCAGGCCGGGGAGCTGTTTTTT
TRBV3-1/TRBV3-2	TRBD1	-	TRBJ2-2	CASSHGFDRGKLFF	TGTGCCAGCAGCCATGGATTTGACAGGGGGAAGCTGTTTTTT
TRBV18	TRBD1	-	TRBJ1-3	CASSPVNLGTGTGNTIYF	TGTGCCAGCTCACCAGTCAACTTAGGGACAGGGACTGGAAACACCATATATTTT
TRBV6-5	-	-	TRBJ1-6	CASSTDGGGSPLHF	TGTGCCAGCAGTACCGACGGGGGGGGCTCACCCCTCCACTTT
TRBV29-1	-	few	TRBJ2-7	CSSPGPGGEHEQYF	TGCAGCTCCCCCGGTCCGGGGGGCGAACACGAGCAGTACTTC
TRBV6-5	TRBD1	-	TRBJ1-2	CASSTKTGSSRGYTF	TGTGCCAGCAGTACAAAGACAGGGTCCTCTCGGGGCTACACCTTC
TRBV6-2/TRBV6-3	-	-	TRBJ2-7	CASSSLLSSYEQYF	TGTGCCAGCAGTTCCCTATTGAGCTCCTACGAGCAGTACTTC
TRBV6-5	-	-	TRBJ1-6	CASSYNSGNSPLHF	TGTGCCAGCAGTTATAACAGTGGAAATTCACCCCTCCACTTT
TRBV7-4	-	once	TRBJ1-5	CASSLKPLSQKGSGPQHF	TGTGCCAGCAGCTTAAAGCCCCTAAGCCAAAAGGGGTCCGGGCCCCAGCATTTT
TRBV28	TRBD2	-	TRBJ2-5	CASSPGLAGGLYQETQYF	TGTGCCAGCAGTCCCGGACTAGCGGGGGGGCTGTACCAAGAGACCCAGTACTTC